The following is a T cell receptor beta chain sequence with its context. Antigen: not known. Unique molecular identifiers tagged the TCR beta cDNA libraries. TCRdb reprocessed the PCR reads with MiXCR, giving one entry per CDR3 protein. The sample contains 600,000 to 700,000 distinct CDR3 sequences, approximately 60% of which appear only once. This entry belongs to a study of post-analysis software for immune sequencing data. Turning to the study itself: Included among the disease courses, which were recorded for the cohort, were relapsing-remitting, secondary progressive and progressive-relapsing multiple sclerosis.

Study-wide points: Controls' normalized Chao1 diversity significantly exceeded that of multiple sclerosis patients. Those samples that were prepared in the same batch co-clustered strongly by F measure.

This TCR came from a girl aged 2-10 years with multiple sclerosis. What was sequenced was blood.

CDR3 in amino acids: CASTPGAMNTEAFF. CDR3 nucleotide sequence: TGTGCCAGCACCCCCGGGGCGATGAACACTGAAGCTTTCTTT. This rearrangement joins TRBV7-9 to TRBJ1-1, with a possible D match to TRBD1 (5 bases). The germline gives CDR1 SEHNR, CDR2 FQNEAQ (reference sequence). V was cut by 7 bases and J by 0 bases, with 12 bases left in between. This CDR3 has 14 amino acids.